This T cell receptor beta chain was observed in a study of CD8 T cells in Susac syndrome (dated by TCRdb to about 2019). Notes on the research overall: The study used repertoire sequencing to test whether antigen drove CD8+ T cell activation and differentiation in Susac syndrome.

Results and caveats for the whole study, not just this receptor: The study acknowledged that relatively few individuals were included in the TCR sequencing and HLA analysis.

RNA was extracted using the RNeasy kit, and about 0.45 to 1 microgram was reverse transcribed with random hexamers. TCR beta CDR3 regions were amplified with the immunoSEQ multiplex PCR assay covering 54 Vbeta and 13 Jbeta segments. To correct PCR amplification bias, a synthetic template baseline was used for both primer optimization and computational correction. The original pipeline was this. Reads were annotated to V, D and J genes according to IMGT and were analyzed with immunoSEQ Analyzer, with only productive sequences retained. To calculate clonality, Shannon entropy was normalized by log2 of the number of productive unique sequences and then subtracted from one. Public and private clones were assessed among the 100 most prevalent clones of each patient and control. Clones were defined as Susac-specific when absent from the healthy and MS cohorts, from fewer than 1,200 published viral clones and from other ImmuneACCESS disease sequences. TCRdb redid the processing of the public reads, applying fastp at Q25 and MiXCR, and retained in-frame beta chains. CDR3 protein sequences are deduplicated, and each keeps its most common genes and DNA. In this record, the V and J calls reflect TCRdb's handling and not the investigators' own analysis. Recorded for this sample are some 190,000 distinct CDR3 sequences; 93% of them occurred a single time. The ten biggest clones cover 0.095% to 0.12% of the sample.

Peripheral blood CD8+ and CD4+ T cells from healthy donors, Susac syndrome patients and multiple sclerosis patients were profiled using high-throughput TCR beta sequencing. Healthy donors were included as age- and sex-matched controls. Bulk CD8+ and CD4+ T cells were purified magnetically by negative isolation, whereas CD8+ TEMRA cells were enriched by FACS. Blood was collected in EDTA tubes and processed within 24 hours, with PBMCs isolated through density gradient centrifugation. PBMCs intended for TCR sequencing were frozen in liquid nitrogen and were later thawed in a 37 degrees C water bath. The sorted or isolated CD4+, CD8+ and CD8+ TEMRA cells reached a purity of at least 90%. On this clonotype itself: Its binding antigen is unknown. The input lacks base qualities; no much larger clone sits a single base away.

Sequenced material: CD4+ T cells from PBMCs. The TCR was taken from a human donor in good health.

The CDR3 loop reads CASSQVLGGGYGYTF. The bases are TGCGCCAGCAGCCAAGTCTTGGGGGGGGGCTATGGCTACACCTTC. The sequence is built from TRBV4-3 and TRBJ1-2; the D gene is perhaps TRBD1, from 5 matching bases. The germline V gene encodes CDR1 LGHNA and CDR2 YSLEER. Trimming costs V 1 base and J 4 bases, and their ends lie 13 bases apart. Spanning cysteine to phenylalanine, the CDR3 consists of 15 amino acids. Only the CDR3 DNA is retained, 45 bases long and in frame from the first base.